This T cell receptor (beta chain) was recorded in a study of early stage breast cancer tumors. The overall study: The ER+/PR+/HER2- tumors included fewer than 10 ductal and a few lobular carcinomas. The study, taken as a whole, reports: Enriched TCRB sequences shared across patients were mostly commonly generated sequences.

For this clone: Its antigen is currently unknown.

The assay was immunoSEQ multiplex PCR, and TCRdb's table has in-frame clones only and misses some. The sample includes approximately 54,000 clones, around 80% of them seen just once. In germline, CDR1 is SGHVS, CDR2 FQNEAQ. The V end was cut by 0 bases, the J end by 0 bases, with 6 bases between. The CDR3 has 14 amino acids. The sample taken for sequencing was blood. The clonotype originates from a person in their forties with breast cancer. This rearrangement joins TRBV7-8 to TRBJ2-7; D not resolved. As DNA, the CDR3 is TGTGCCAGCAGCTTAGCTGCTCCCTCCTACGAGCAGTACTTC. Residues: CASSLAAPSYEQYF.